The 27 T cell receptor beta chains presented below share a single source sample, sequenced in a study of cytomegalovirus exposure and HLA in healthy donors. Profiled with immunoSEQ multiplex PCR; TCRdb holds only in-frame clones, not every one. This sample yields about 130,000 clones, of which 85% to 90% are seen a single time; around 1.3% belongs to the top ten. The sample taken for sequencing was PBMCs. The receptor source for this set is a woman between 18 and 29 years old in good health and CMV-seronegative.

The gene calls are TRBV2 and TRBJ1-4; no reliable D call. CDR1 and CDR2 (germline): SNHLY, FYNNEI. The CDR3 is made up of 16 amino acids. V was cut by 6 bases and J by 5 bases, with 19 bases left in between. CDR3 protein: CASSDPQEGSNEKLFF. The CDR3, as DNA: TGTGCCAGCAGCGACCCCCAGGAGGGATCGAATGAAAAACTGTTTTTT.

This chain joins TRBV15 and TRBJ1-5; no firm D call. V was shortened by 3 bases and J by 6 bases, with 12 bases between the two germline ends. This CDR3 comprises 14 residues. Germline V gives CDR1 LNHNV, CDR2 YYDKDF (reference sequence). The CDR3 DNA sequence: TGTGCCACCAGCAGGGCAGAGGTGGGTCAGCCCCAGCATTTT. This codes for CATSRAEVGQPQHF.

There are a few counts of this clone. The CDR3 nucleotides are TGTGCCAGCAGGGGGACAGGGTTGGGCGGCTACACCTTC. Amino acid sequence: CASRGTGLGGYTF. The chain carries TRBV2 and TRBJ1-2; 9 nucleotides agree with TRBD1. This CDR3 comprises 13 residues. Germline V gene data show CDR1 as SNHLY and CDR2 as FYNNEI. Losses at the gene ends were 6 bases for V and 8 bases for J; bases not matched to a gene: 7.

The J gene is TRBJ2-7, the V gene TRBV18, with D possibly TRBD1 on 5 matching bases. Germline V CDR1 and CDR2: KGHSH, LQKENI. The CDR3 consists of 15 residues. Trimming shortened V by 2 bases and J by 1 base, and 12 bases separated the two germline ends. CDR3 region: CASSPGQGKSYEQYF. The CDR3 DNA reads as TGTGCCAGCTCACCAGGGCAGGGAAAATCCTACGAGCAGTACTTC.

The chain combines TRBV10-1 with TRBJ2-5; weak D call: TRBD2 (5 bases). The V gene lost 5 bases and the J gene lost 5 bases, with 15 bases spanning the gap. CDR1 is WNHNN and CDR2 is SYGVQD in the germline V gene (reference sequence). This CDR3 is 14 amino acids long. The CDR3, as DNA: TGCGCCAGCAGTCGGGTCGGGATGGGGGAGACCCAGTACTTC. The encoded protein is CASSRVGMGETQYF.

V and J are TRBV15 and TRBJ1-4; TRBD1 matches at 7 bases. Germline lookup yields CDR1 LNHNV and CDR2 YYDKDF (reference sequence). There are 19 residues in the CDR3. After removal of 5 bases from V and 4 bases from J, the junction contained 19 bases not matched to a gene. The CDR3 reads CATSSDHGEQGLLNEKLFF. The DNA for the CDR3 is TGTGCCACCAGCTCGGACCACGGAGAACAGGGGCTACTTAATGAAAAACTGTTTTTT.

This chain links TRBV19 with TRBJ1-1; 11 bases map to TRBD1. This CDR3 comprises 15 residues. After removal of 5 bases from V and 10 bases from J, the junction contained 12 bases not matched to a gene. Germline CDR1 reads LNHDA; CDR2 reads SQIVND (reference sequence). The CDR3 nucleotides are TGTGCCAGTAGTCCTTTTCCCGGACAGGGGGCGGGAGCTTTCTTT. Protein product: CASSPFPGQGAGAFF.

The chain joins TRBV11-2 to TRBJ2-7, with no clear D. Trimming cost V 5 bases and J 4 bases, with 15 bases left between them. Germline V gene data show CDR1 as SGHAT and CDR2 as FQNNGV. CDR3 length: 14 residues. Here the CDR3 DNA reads TGTGCCAGCAGCCGAGCCACACAGACGTACGAGCAGTACTTC. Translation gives CASSRATQTYEQYF.

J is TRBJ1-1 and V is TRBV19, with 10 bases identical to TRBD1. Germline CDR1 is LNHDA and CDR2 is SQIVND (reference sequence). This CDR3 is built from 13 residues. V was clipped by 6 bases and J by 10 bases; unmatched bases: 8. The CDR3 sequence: CASRRGQGVTAFF. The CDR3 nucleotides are TGTGCCAGTAGACGAGGACAGGGGGTCACAGCTTTCTTT.

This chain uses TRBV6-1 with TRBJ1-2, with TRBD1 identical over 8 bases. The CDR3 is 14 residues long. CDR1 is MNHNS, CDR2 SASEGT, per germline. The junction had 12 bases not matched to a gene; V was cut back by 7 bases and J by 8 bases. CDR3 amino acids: CASTSLDREVGYTF. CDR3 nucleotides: TGTGCCAGCACCTCCCTGGACAGGGAAGTCGGCTACACCTTC.

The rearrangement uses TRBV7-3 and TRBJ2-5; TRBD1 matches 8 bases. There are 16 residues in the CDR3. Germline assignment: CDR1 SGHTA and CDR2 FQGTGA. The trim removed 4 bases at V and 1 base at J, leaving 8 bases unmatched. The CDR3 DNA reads TGTGCCAGCAGCTCCTTCGGACAGGGACCCCAAGAGACCCAGTACTTC. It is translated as CASSSFGQGPQETQYF. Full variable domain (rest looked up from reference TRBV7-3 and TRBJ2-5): GAGVSQTPSNKVTEKGKYVELRCDPISGHTALYWYRQSLGQGPEFLIYFQGTGAADDSGLPNDRFFAVRPEGSVSTLKIQRTERGDSAVYLCASSSFGQGPQETQYFGPGTRLLVL.

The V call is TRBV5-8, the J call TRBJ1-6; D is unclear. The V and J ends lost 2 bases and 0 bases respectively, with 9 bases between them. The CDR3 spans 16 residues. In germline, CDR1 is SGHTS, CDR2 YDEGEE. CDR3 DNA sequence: TGTGCCAGCAGCTTTATCCAGCGCTCCTATAATTCACCCCTCCACTTT. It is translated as CASSFIQRSYNSPLHF.

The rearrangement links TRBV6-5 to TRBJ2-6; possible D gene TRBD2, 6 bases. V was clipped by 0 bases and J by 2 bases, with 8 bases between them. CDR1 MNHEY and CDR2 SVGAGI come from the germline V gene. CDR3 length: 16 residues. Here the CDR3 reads CASSYSPGAGANVLTF. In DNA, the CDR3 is TGTGCCAGCAGTTACTCCCCGGGGGCTGGGGCCAACGTCCTGACTTTC.

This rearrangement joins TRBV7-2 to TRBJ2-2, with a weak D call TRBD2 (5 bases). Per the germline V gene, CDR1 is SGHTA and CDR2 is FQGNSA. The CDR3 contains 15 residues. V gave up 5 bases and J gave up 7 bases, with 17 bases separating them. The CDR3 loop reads CASSPRIGGDGELFF. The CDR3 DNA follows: TGTGCCAGCAGCCCCCGGATAGGAGGAGACGGGGAGCTGTTTTTT.

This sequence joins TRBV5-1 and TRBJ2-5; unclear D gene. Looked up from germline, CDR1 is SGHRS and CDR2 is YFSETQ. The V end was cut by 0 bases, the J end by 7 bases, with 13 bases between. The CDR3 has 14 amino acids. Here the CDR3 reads CASSLGLLPGTQYF. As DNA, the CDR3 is TGCGCCAGCAGCTTGGGTTTGTTACCGGGGACCCAGTACTTC.

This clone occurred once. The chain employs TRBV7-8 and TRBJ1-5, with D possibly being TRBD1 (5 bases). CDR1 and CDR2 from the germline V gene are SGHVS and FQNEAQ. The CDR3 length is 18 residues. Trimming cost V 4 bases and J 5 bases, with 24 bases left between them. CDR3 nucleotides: TGTGCCAGCAGCTCCGTGTTGGGGTTACAGGTCTTTTATCAGCCCCAGCATTTT. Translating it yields CASSSVLGLQVFYQPQHF.

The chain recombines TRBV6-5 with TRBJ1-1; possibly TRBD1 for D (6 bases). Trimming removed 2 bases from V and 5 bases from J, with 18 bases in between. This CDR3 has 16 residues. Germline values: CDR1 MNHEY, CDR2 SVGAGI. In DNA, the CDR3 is TGTGCCAGCAGTTACCGCGCTACAGGGTTGGGGACTGAAGCTTTCTTT. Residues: CASSYRATGLGTEAFF.

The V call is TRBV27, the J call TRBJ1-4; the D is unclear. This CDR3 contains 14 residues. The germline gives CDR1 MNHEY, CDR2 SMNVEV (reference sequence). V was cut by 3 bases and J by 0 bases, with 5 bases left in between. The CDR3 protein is CASSFSATNEKLFF. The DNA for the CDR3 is TGTGCCAGCAGTTTCAGTGCAACTAATGAAAAACTGTTTTTT.

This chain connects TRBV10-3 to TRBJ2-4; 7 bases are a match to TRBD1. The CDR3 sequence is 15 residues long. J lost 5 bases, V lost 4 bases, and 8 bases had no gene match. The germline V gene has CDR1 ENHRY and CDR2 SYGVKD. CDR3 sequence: CAISGTGTEENIQYF. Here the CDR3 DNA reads TGTGCCATCAGTGGAACCGGGACAGAGGAAAACATTCAGTACTTC.

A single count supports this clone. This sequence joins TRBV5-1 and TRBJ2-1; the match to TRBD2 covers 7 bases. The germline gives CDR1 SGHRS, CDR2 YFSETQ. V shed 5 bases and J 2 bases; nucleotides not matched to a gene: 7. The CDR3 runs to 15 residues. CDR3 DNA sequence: TGCGCCAGCAGTAGCGGCGGGGGACCCTACAATGAGCAGTTCTTC. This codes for CASSSGGGPYNEQFF.

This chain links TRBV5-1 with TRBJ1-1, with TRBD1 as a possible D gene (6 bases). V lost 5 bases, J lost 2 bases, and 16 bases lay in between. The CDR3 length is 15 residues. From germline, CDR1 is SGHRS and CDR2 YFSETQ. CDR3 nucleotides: TGCGCCAGCAGGGAAATCAGCAGGGGAAACACTGAAGCTTTCTTT. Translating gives CASREISRGNTEAFF.

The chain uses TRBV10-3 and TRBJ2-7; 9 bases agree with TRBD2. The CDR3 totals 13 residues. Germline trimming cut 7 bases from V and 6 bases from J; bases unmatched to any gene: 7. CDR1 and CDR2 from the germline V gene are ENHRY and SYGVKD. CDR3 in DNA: TGTGCCATCAACCAACTAGCGGGTGCCGAGCAGTACTTC. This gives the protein CAINQLAGAEQYF.

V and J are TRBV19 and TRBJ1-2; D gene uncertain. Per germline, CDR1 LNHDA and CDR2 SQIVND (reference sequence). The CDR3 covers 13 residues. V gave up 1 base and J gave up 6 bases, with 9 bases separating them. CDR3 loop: CASSIGRHDGYTF. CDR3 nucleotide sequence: TGTGCCAGTAGTATAGGACGACACGATGGCTACACCTTC.

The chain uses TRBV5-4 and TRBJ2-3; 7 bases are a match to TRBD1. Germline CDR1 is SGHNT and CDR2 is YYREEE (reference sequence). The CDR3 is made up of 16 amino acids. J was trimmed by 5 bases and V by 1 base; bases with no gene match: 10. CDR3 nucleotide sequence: TGTGCCAGCAGCTTGAAAACCACAGGGGCGGGAGATACGCAGTATTTT. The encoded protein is CASSLKTTGAGDTQYF.

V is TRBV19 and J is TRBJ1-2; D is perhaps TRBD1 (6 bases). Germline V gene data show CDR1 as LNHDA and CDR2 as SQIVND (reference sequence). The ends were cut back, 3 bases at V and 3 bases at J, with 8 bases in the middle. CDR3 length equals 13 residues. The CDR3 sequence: CASSITGYYGYTF. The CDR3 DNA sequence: TGTGCCAGTAGTATCACAGGGTACTATGGCTACACCTTC. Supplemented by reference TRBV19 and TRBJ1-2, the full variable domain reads DGGITQSPKYLFRKEGQNVTLSCEQNLNHDAMYWYRQDPGQGLRLIYYSQIVNDFQKGDIAEGYSVSREKKESFPLTVTSAQKNPTAFYLCASSITGYYGYTFGSGTRLTVV.

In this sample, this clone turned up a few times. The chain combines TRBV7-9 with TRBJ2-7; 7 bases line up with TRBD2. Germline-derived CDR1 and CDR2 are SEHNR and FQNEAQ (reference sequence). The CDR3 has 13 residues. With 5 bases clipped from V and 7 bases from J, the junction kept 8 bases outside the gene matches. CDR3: CASSGEGLVEQYF. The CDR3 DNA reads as TGTGCCAGCAGCGGGGAGGGGCTCGTGGAGCAGTACTTC.

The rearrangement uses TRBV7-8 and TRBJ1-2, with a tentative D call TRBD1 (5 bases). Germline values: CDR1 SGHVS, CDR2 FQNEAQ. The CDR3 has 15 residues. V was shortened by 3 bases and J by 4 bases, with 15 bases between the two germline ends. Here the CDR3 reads CASSLDTAGVYGYTF. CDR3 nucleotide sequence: TGTGCCAGCAGCTTGGATACAGCGGGGGTCTATGGCTACACCTTC.